This TCR beta chain is drawn from a study of siplizumab effects on memory and regulatory T cells. Measured with immunoSEQ multiplex PCR; TCRdb has only the in-frame clones, and not every one. The table lists about 100,000 clones, more than 85% of them singletons. Study findings and constraints: The naive T cell population seemed more diverse than memory cells and seemed a major contributor to the alloresponse. The drug siplizumab significantly decreased the alloreactive sequences that could be traced to unstimulated CD4+ memory cells. An assignable phenotype, naive or memory, was missing from roughly 78-96% of proliferating CD4+ or CD8+ clones. Poor capture below about 10^-5 frequency left most alloreactive clones unmapped to unstimulated subsets.

Turning to this clone: The antigen is not known.

What was sequenced was CD4+ T cells sorted from blood. The origin of this receptor is a human donor in good health.

CDR3 sequence reads: CASSLLAGEQYF. The DNA for the CDR3 is TGTGCCAGCAGTCTCCTAGCGGGGGAGCAGTACTTC. The rearrangement uses TRBV6-5 and TRBJ2-7; 9 bases map to TRBD2. The CDR3 totals 12 residues. V gave up 5 bases and J gave up 7 bases; unmatched junction bases: 3. Germline-derived CDR1 and CDR2 are MNHEY and SVGAGI.